This T cell receptor (beta chain) came from a study of cytomegalovirus exposure and HLA in healthy donors. The PCR had 60 Vbeta and 13 Jbeta primers. Libraries were prepared by immunoSEQ multiplex PCR; TCRdb keeps only in-frame clonotypes and omits some of them. The sample yields tens of thousands of clones, about four fifths seen once. The germline V and J ends were trimmed by 5 bases and 9 bases, with 11 bases remaining between them. CDR1 SGHTA and CDR2 FQGTGA come from the germline V gene. The CDR3 loop spans 12 amino acids. This sequence originates from a man younger than 30 in good health and CMV-seronegative. The chain has TRBV7-3 and TRBJ2-1; TRBD2 is a possible D gene (6 bases). The source material was PBMCs. CDR3 residues: CASSPGGVEQFF. The DNA for the CDR3 is TGTGCCAGCAGCCCTGGAGGGGTTGAGCAGTTCTTC.